The 6 T cell receptor beta chains listed next were all sequenced from one sample in a study of post-analysis software for immune sequencing data. Unique molecular identifiers were built into the TCR beta cDNA libraries. In TCRdb, the PCR reads were re-called with MiXCR into one record per CDR3 protein. The repertoire holds 350,000 to 450,000 distinct CDR3 sequences, with approximately 42% as singletons. These receptors' antigens are unknown. Whole-study findings and limits: TRBV5-6, TRBV5-1 and TRBV20-1 were among about 5 TRBV segments more frequent in patients than controls.

What was sequenced was blood. The receptor set was obtained from a girl aged 2-15 years with multiple sclerosis.

This clonotype turned up a few times. The chain couples TRBV20-1 to TRBJ2-5; D is unclear. The ends were cut back, 0 bases at V and 0 bases at J, with 8 bases in the middle. This CDR3 contains 14 residues. CDR1 DFQATT and CDR2 SNEGSKA come from the germline V gene (reference sequence). CDR3 nucleotide sequence: TGCAGTGCTAGAGATGGCAGCAACCAAGAGACCCAGTACTTC. It translates to CSARDGSNQETQYF.

This clonotype was counted a few times. The J gene is TRBJ1-2, the V gene TRBV6-5; D not resolved. Germline V gene data show CDR1 as MNHEY and CDR2 as SVGAGI. The V end was cut by 6 bases, the J end by 8 bases, with 22 bases between. The CDR3 is made up of 15 amino acids. CDR3 protein: CASRAEGLSLGGYTF. As DNA, the CDR3 is TGTGCCAGCAGGGCGGAAGGACTATCGCTGGGAGGCTACACCTTC.

This chain links TRBV20-1 with TRBJ1-1; D uncertain. The CDR3 has 15 residues. Germline V gives CDR1 DFQATT, CDR2 SNEGSKA (reference sequence). V gave up 1 base and J gave up 0 bases, with 12 bases separating them. In DNA form, the CDR3 reads TGCAGTGCTAGAGTTGCAGGCGGAGTGAACACTGAAGCTTTCTTT. This gives the protein CSARVAGGVNTEAFF.

This sequence joins TRBV4-1 and TRBJ1-1, with D tentatively TRBD1 (6 bases). Germline V gives CDR1 MGHRA, CDR2 YSYEKL. The CDR3 spans 17 residues. The ends were cut back, 4 bases at V and 4 bases at J, with 22 bases in the middle. DNA for the CDR3: TGCGCCAGCAGCCTGAGGGGGTGGGATCGGGAGAGCACTGAAGCTTTCTTT. It translates to CASSLRGWDRESTEAFF.

This clonotype was seen only a few times. The chain uses TRBV29-1 and TRBJ2-4; the D is unclear. The CDR3 consists of 12 residues. Germline V gives CDR1 SQVTM, CDR2 ANQGSEA. V was trimmed by 4 bases and J by 0 bases, leaving 4 bases between them. CDR3 coding DNA: TGCAGCGTTGCTTTAGCCAAAAACATTCAGTACTTC. Its translation is CSVALAKNIQYF.

This sequence joins TRBV7-2 and TRBJ2-7; 11 bases align to TRBD2. Germline CDR1 reads SGHTA; CDR2 reads FQGNSA. The CDR3 loop spans 15 amino acids. The ends lost 2 bases at V and 5 bases at J; junction bases unmatched: 5. CDR3 amino acids: CASSLISGGADEQYF. In DNA form, the CDR3 reads TGTGCCAGCAGCTTAATTAGCGGGGGGGCGGACGAGCAGTACTTC.